What follows describes a single TCR beta chain. There are 16 residues in the CDR3. Trimming stripped 0 bases from V and 1 base from J, with 13 bases between. CDR1 and CDR2 (germline): SGHDT, YYEEEE. These data belong to a study of blood T cell repertoires in COVID-19. Study information: PBMCs, B-cell-depleted T cells, or T cells provided the cDNA or gDNA that made up the material.

Profiled with immunoSEQ multiplex PCR; TCRdb holds only in-frame clones, not every one. The data show approximately 170,000 clones, 86% seen once. Source material: peripheral blood. The sequence derives from a woman aged 55-75 years with COVID-19, enrolled during active disease. The genes are TRBV5-6 and TRBJ2-5; possible D gene TRBD1, 5 bases. The CDR3 reads CASSLVIRQSQETQYF. In DNA form, the CDR3 reads TGTGCCAGCAGCTTGGTTATCCGACAGTCCCAAGAGACCCAGTACTTC.